These 24 T cell receptor beta chains were all obtained from the same sample, sequenced in a study of blood T cell repertoires in COVID-19 (dated by TCRdb to the early 2020s). Libraries were made using the immunoSEQ multiplex PCR assay. TCRdb holds this immuneACCESS table with in-frame rearrangements only. Some clones are missing; in checked studies, unresolved V genes explain under half, and the rest has no known cause. A total of about 320,000 clones appear in this sample, 65% to 90% of them only once. Roughly 10% of the sample goes to the ten largest clones. Sequenced input: PBMCs or T cells enriched from blood (not recorded which). The source of these receptors is a woman between 18 and 29 years old who had recovered from COVID-19.

V is TRBV27 and J is TRBJ2-7, with 9 positions matching TRBD1. CDR1 is MNHEY and CDR2 is SMNVEV in the germline V gene (reference sequence). The CDR3 extends over 14 amino acids. With 5 bases clipped from V and 2 bases from J, the junction kept 4 bases outside the gene matches. The CDR3 DNA reads as TGTGCCAGCAGTGAAGGGACAGGGCCCTACGAGCAGTACTTC. It specifies CASSEGTGPYEQYF.

J is TRBJ1-6 and V is TRBV12-3 or TRBV12-4, with D maybe TRBD1 (6 bases). There are 13 residues in the CDR3. Trimming left V 3 bases short and J 7 bases short, with 7 bases between. As DNA, the CDR3 is TGTGCCAGCAGTTTCGGACAGAATTCACCCCTCCACTTT. The encoded protein is CASSFGQNSPLHF.

The chain has TRBV24-1 and TRBJ1-6, with 7 bases lining up with TRBD1. Looked up from germline, CDR1 is KGHDR and CDR2 is SFDVKD. V gave up 9 bases and J gave up 7 bases; unmatched junction bases: 8. CDR3 size: 14 residues. CDR3 in DNA: TGTGCCACCGCCTCGGGGACAGCCAATTCACCCCTCCACTTT. The encoded protein is CATASGTANSPLHF.

V and J are TRBV4-2 and TRBJ1-5, with D maybe TRBD1 (6 bases). Germline V gene lookup returns CDR1 LGHNA and CDR2 YNFKEQ. With 0 bases removed from V and 7 bases from J, the gap between germline ends came to 19 bases. The CDR3 consists of 17 residues. As DNA, the CDR3 is TGTGCCAGCAGCCAAGAATTCGGCAGGGGTTTAGGGCAGCCCCAGCATTTT. Translating it yields CASSQEFGRGLGQPQHF.

The J gene is TRBJ2-5, the V gene TRBV5-1; 9 bases align to TRBD1. Germline CDR1 reads SGHRS; CDR2 reads YFSETQ. Trimming took 4 bases from V and 5 from J; bases not matched to a gene: 9. CDR3 size: 15 residues. The CDR3 sequence: CASSRNRGQGETQYF. The CDR3 coding sequence is TGCGCCAGCAGCCGCAACAGGGGGCAGGGGGAGACCCAGTACTTC.

V gene TRBV6-4 combines with J gene TRBJ2-3; 8 nucleotides line up with TRBD2. Germline V gene lookup returns CDR1 MRHNA and CDR2 SNTAGT. The CDR3 covers 15 residues. The J segment lost 0 bases and the V segment lost 3 bases, leaving 2 bases of the junction unmatched. The CDR3 sequence: CASSEASGSTDTQYF. The CDR3 nucleotides read TGTGCCAGCAGTGAGGCTAGCGGGAGCACAGATACGCAGTATTTT.

The CDR3 sequence: CASSRTFNQGVGNTIYF. CDR3 sequence (DNA): TGCGCCAGCAGCCGTACCTTCAATCAGGGGGTTGGAAACACCATATATTTT. The chain has TRBV5-1 and TRBJ1-3, with TRBD1 identical over 7 bases. Germline assignment: CDR1 SGHRS and CDR2 YFSETQ. V trimming: 4 bases; J trimming: 3 bases; junction bases outside the gene matches: 13. CDR3 length: 17 amino acids.

The chain combines TRBV30 with TRBJ2-7, with D perhaps given as TRBD1 or TRBD2 (5 bases each). The CDR3 spans 14 residues. The V and J ends lost 5 bases and 1 base respectively, with 15 bases between them. Germline V gene sequence: CDR1 GTSNPN, CDR2 SVGIG (reference sequence). The CDR3 sequence: CAWEGNGGSYEQYF. CDR3 DNA: TGTGCCTGGGAGGGGAATGGTGGGTCCTACGAGCAGTACTTC. Looking up the rest from reference TRBV30 and TRBJ2-7 gives the full variable domain: SQTIHQWPATLVQPVGSPLSLECTVEGTSNPNLYWYRQAAGRGLQLLFYSVGIGQISSEVPQNLSASRPQDRQFILSSKKLLLSDSGFYLCAWEGNGGSYEQYFGPGTRLTVT.

The V and J genes are TRBV18 and TRBJ2-1; TRBD2 might be the D (5 bases). V was cut by 6 bases and J by 5 bases, with 11 bases left in between. The CDR3 has 13 residues. The germline CDR1 and CDR2 sequences are KGHSH and LQKENI. CDR3 DNA: TGTGCCAGCTCGTCCGGGATAGACAATGAGCAGTTCTTC. Protein product: CASSSGIDNEQFF.

The CDR3 coding sequence is TGTGCCAGCAGCGCGACAGAGAACACTGAAGCTTTCTTT. This gives the protein CASSATENTEAFF. The chain recombines TRBV27 with TRBJ1-1; tentatively, D is TRBD1 (5 bases). Trimming took 6 bases from V and 1 from J, leaving 9 bases between them. The CDR3 is 13 residues long. The germline V gene encodes CDR1 MNHEY and CDR2 SMNVEV (reference sequence).

The chain joins TRBV6-5 to TRBJ1-5; TRBD1 might be the D (5 bases). V lost 6 bases and J 4 bases, leaving 10 bases between the germline ends. Looked up from germline, CDR1 is MNHEY and CDR2 is SVGAGI. The CDR3 loop spans 13 amino acids. The chain's CDR3 is CASRLQENQPQHF. As DNA, the CDR3 is TGTGCCAGCAGGTTACAGGAGAATCAGCCCCAGCATTTT.

This clone showed up just a few times. The chain recombines TRBV2 with TRBJ2-2; TRBD1 might be the D (6 bases). The V gene's germline CDR1 is SNHLY and CDR2 FYNNEI. V was pared by 6 bases and J by 6 bases, with 11 bases between. The CDR3 is 13 amino acids. In nucleotides, the CDR3 is TGTGCCAGCAGGCAAACAGGGTCCGGGGAGCTGTTTTTT. It yields the protein CASRQTGSGELFF.

The chain has TRBV9 and TRBJ1-2; D is unresolved. V was pared by 4 bases and J by 4 bases, with 14 bases between. This CDR3 comprises 14 residues. CDR1 is SGDLS and CDR2 is YYNGEE in the germline V gene. For the CDR3, the DNA is TGTGCCAGCAGCCCAACTCCCCAAACCTATGGCTACACCTTC. It translates to CASSPTPQTYGYTF.

The J gene is TRBJ2-7, the V gene TRBV29-1; tentatively, D is TRBD2 (5 bases). V was cut by 6 bases and J by 1 base, with 10 bases left in between. Germline V lookup: CDR1 SQVTM, CDR2 ANQGSEA. The CDR3 is 12 residues long. CDR3 nucleotides: TGCAGCGTGGAGGACTTATCCTACGAGCAGTACTTC. This sequence encodes CSVEDLSYEQYF.

The chain is built from TRBV9 and TRBJ2-3; 7 bases match TRBD2. Losses at the gene ends were 0 bases for V and 4 bases for J; bases not matched to a gene: 8. Germline loops: CDR1 SGDLS, CDR2 YYNGEE. This CDR3 spans 16 amino acids. CDR3 protein: CASSVDSGTGADTQYF. CDR3 sequence (DNA): TGTGCCAGCAGCGTAGACAGCGGGACGGGTGCAGATACGCAGTATTTT.

The chain employs TRBV4-1 and TRBJ1-2; a weak D match, TRBD1 (6 bases). Germline V gene sequence: CDR1 MGHRA, CDR2 YSYEKL. This CDR3 spans 14 amino acids. V was cut by 2 bases and J by 7 bases, with 14 bases left in between. The CDR3 sequence: CASSQNRDLGGYTF. CDR3 coding DNA: TGCGCCAGCAGCCAAAACAGGGATCTGGGTGGCTACACCTTC.

V gene TRBV4-1 combines with J gene TRBJ1-1, with 7 bases identical to TRBD1. The CDR3 length is 19 residues. Trimming removed 0 bases from V and 4 bases from J; junction bases left unmatched: 17. Germline V gives CDR1 MGHRA, CDR2 YSYEKL. The CDR3 DNA is TGCGCCAGCAGCCAAGATCCCCCTAACAGCCAGGGGGTAGGCACTGAAGCTTTCTTT. Its translation: CASSQDPPNSQGVGTEAFF.

The rearrangement joins TRBV11-2 to TRBJ2-7; TRBD1 agrees at 8 bases. Germline V lookup: CDR1 SGHAT, CDR2 FQNNGV. The CDR3 covers 14 residues. Germline trimming cut 3 bases from V and 3 bases from J; bases unmatched to any gene: 4. The DNA for the CDR3 is TGTGCCAGCAGCTTCGGGACAGGAAACTACGAGCAGTACTTC. It yields the protein CASSFGTGNYEQYF.

J is TRBJ2-1 and V is TRBV6-6, with 9 bases matching TRBD1. Germline CDR1 and CDR2: MNHNY and SVGAGI (reference sequence). The ends lost 6 bases at V and 3 bases at J; junction bases unmatched: 9. This CDR3 has 16 residues. The CDR3 loop is CASSHGTGTLYNEQFF. CDR3 sequence (DNA): TGTGCCAGCAGCCACGGGACAGGGACCCTCTACAATGAGCAGTTCTTC.

The V call is TRBV19, the J call TRBJ1-3; the match to TRBD1 covers 7 bases. The CDR3 consists of 14 residues. Germline lookup yields CDR1 LNHDA and CDR2 SQIVND (reference sequence). After removal of 6 bases from V and 0 bases from J, the junction contained 2 bases not matched to a gene. The CDR3 here is CASRRDSSGNTIYF. The CDR3, as DNA: TGTGCCAGTAGACGGGACAGCTCTGGAAACACCATATATTTT.

Concerning this clone itself: Other DNA sequences within the sample encode an identical CDR3. The V call is TRBV5-1, the J call TRBJ2-7; the D is unclear. The germline V gene has CDR1 SGHRS and CDR2 YFSETQ. The V end was cut by 2 bases, the J end by 0 bases, with 6 bases between. The CDR3 contains 13 residues. CDR3 in DNA: TGCGCCAGCAGCTTTCCGGGCTCCTACGAGCAGTACTTC. Translating it yields CASSFPGSYEQYF.

The chain carries TRBV3-1 (or the pseudogene TRBV3-2) and TRBJ1-1, with D maybe TRBD1 (5 bases). Germline V CDR1 and CDR2: LGHDT, YNNKEL (reference sequence). V was shortened by 3 bases and J by 7 bases, with 15 bases between the two germline ends. This CDR3 region has 14 residues. The DNA of the CDR3 is TGTGCCAGCAGCCATGGGACCGGGGGGAGTGAAGCTTTCTTT. Amino acid sequence: CASSHGTGGSEAFF.

This clone showed up just a few times. This chain connects TRBV5-1 to TRBJ2-7, with D tentatively TRBD2 (6 bases). CDR3 length equals 17 residues. Germline V lookup: CDR1 SGHRS, CDR2 YFSETQ. Trimming cost V 4 bases and J 0 bases, with 20 bases left between them. The CDR3 is CASSIPEGKPSSYEQYF. DNA for the CDR3: TGCGCCAGCAGCATTCCGGAGGGGAAGCCCAGCTCCTACGAGCAGTACTTC.

The J gene is TRBJ2-3, the V gene TRBV3-1 (or the pseudogene TRBV3-2); 9 nucleotides align to TRBD2. This CDR3 is 15 amino acids long. V lost 5 bases to trimming and J lost 4 bases; unmatched junction nucleotides: 7. Germline V gives CDR1 LGHDT, CDR2 YNNKEL (reference sequence). The CDR3 here is CASSFSGGKADTQYF. The CDR3 coding sequence is TGTGCCAGCAGCTTTAGCGGGGGTAAGGCAGATACGCAGTATTTT.